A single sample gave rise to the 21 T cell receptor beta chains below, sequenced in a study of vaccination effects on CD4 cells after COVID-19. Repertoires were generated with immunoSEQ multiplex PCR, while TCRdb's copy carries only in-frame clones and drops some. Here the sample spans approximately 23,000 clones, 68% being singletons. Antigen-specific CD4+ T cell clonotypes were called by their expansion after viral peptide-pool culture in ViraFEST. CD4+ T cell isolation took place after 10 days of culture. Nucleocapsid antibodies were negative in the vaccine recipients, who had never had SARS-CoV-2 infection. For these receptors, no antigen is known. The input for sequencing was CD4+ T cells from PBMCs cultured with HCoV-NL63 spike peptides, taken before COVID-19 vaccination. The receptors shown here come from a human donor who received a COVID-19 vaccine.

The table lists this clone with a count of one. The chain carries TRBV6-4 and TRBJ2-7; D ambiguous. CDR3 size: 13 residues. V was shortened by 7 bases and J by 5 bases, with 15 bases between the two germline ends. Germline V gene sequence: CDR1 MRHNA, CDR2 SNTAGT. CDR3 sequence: CASTPPALDEQYF. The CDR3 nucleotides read TGTGCCAGCACCCCACCGGCTCTCGACGAGCAGTACTTC.

CDR3: CAAYSGSSGNTIYF. The CDR3 bases are TGTGCCGCATACAGCGGTTCCTCTGGAAACACCATATATTTT. This chain uses TRBV19 with TRBJ1-3; no clear D gene. Germline values: CDR1 LNHDA, CDR2 SQIVND (reference sequence). The V gene lost 11 bases and the J gene lost 0 bases, with 14 bases spanning the gap. CDR3 length: 14 amino acids.

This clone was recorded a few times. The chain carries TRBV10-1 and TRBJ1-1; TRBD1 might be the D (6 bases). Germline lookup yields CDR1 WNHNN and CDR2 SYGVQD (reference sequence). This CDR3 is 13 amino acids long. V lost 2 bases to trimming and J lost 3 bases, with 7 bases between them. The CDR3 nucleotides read TGCGCCAGCAGTGAGCAGGGGTACACTGAAGCTTTCTTT. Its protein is CASSEQGYTEAFF.

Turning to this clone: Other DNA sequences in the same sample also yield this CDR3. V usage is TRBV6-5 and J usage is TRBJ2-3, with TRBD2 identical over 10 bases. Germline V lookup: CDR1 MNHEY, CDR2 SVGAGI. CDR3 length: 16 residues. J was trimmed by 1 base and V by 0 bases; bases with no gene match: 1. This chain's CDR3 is CASSYSSGRGTDTQYF. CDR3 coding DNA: TGTGCCAGCAGTTACTCGAGCGGGAGGGGCACAGATACGCAGTATTTT.

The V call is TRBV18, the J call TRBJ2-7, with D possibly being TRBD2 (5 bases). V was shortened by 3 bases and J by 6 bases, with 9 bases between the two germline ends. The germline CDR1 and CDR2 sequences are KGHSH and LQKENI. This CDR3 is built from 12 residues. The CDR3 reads CASSPNEGEQYF. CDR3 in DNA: TGTGCCAGCTCACCGAATGAGGGCGAGCAGTACTTC.

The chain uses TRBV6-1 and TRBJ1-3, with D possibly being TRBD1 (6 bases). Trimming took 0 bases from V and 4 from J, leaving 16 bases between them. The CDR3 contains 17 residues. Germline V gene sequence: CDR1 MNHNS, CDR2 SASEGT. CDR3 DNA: TGTGCCAGCAGTGAAGCTCCGATAGGGGGTACCGGAAACACCATATATTTT. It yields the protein CASSEAPIGGTGNTIYF.

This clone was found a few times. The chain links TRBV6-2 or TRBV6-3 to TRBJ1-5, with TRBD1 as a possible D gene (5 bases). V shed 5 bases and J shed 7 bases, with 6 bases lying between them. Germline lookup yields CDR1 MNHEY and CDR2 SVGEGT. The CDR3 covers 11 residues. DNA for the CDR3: TGTGCCAGCAGTCAGGGACAGCCCCAGCATTTT. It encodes CASSQGQPQHF.

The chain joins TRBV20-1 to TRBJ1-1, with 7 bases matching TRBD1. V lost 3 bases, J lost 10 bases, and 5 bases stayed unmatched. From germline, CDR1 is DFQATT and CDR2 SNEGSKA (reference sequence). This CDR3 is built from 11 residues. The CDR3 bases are TGCAGTGCTAGCCAGGCAGGGGGAGCTTTCTTT. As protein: CSASQAGGAFF.

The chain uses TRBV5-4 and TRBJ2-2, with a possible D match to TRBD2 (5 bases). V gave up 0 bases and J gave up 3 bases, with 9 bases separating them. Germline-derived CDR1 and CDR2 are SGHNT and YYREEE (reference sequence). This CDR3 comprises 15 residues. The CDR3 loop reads CASSLVSDDTGELFF. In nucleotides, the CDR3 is TGTGCCAGCAGCTTGGTTAGCGACGACACCGGGGAGCTGTTTTTT.

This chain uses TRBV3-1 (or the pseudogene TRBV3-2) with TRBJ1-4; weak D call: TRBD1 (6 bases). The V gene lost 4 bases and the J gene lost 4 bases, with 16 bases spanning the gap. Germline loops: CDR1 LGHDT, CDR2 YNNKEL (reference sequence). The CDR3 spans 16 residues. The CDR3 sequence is CASSPNPGQSNEKLFF. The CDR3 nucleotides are TGTGCCAGCAGCCCAAACCCGGGACAAAGTAATGAAAAACTGTTTTTT.

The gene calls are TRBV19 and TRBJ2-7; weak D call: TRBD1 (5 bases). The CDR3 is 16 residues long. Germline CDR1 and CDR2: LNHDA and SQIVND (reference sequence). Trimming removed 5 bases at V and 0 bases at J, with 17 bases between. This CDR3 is CASSPLQARGSYEQYF. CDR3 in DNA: TGTGCCAGTAGTCCTTTACAGGCTAGGGGCTCCTACGAGCAGTACTTC.

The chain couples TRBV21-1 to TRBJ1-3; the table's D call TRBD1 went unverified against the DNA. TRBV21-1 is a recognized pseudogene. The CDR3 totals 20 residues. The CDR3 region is CASSKVSRGRISLSGNTIYF. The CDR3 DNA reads TGTGCCAGCAGCAAAGTCAGCAGGGGGCGAATCAGCCTTTCTGGAAACACCATATATTTT.

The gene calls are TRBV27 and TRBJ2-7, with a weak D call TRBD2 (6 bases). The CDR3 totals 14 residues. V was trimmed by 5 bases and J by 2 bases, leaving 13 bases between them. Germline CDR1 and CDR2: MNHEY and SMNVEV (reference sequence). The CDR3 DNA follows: TGTGCCAGCAGTAGCCGGGGAGGACCCTACGAGCAGTACTTC. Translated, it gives CASSSRGGPYEQYF.

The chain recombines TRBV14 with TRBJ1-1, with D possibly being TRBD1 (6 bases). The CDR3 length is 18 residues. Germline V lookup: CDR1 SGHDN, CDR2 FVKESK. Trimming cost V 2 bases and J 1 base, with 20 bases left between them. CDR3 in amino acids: CASSQSAEWGRANTEAFF. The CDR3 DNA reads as TGTGCCAGCAGCCAATCAGCCGAATGGGGGCGGGCGAACACTGAAGCTTTCTTT.

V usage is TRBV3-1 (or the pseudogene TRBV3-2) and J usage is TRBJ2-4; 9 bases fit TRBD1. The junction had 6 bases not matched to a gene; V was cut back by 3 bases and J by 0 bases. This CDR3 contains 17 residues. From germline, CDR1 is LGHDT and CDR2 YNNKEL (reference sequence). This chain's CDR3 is CASSQLGQGLAKNIQYF. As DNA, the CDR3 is TGTGCCAGCAGCCAGCTGGGACAGGGTTTAGCCAAAAACATTCAGTACTTC.

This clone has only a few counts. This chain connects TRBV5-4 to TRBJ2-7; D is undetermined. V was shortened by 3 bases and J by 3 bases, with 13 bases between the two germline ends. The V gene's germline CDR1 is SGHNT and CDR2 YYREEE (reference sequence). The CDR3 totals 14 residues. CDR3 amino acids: CASSWRPRSYEQYF. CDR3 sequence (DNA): TGTGCCAGCAGCTGGCGCCCCCGAAGCTACGAGCAGTACTTC.

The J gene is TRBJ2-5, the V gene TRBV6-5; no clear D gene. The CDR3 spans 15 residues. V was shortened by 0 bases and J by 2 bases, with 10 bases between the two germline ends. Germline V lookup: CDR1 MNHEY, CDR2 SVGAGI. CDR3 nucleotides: TGTGCCAGCAGTTACTCAGGGTCCCGTCAAGAGACCCAGTACTTC. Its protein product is CASSYSGSRQETQYF.

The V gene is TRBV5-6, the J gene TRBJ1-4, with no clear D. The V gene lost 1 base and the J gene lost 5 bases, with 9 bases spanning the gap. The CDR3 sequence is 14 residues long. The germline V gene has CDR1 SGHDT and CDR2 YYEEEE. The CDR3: CASSLYRLNEKLFF. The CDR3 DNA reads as TGTGCCAGCAGCTTGTACAGATTAAATGAAAAACTGTTTTTT.

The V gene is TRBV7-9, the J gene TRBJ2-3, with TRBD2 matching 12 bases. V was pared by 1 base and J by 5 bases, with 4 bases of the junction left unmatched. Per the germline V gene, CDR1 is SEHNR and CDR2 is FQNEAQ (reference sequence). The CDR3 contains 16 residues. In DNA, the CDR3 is TGTGCCAGCAGCTTAGGCCGACTAGCGGGGGTAGATACGCAGTATTTT. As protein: CASSLGRLAGVDTQYF.

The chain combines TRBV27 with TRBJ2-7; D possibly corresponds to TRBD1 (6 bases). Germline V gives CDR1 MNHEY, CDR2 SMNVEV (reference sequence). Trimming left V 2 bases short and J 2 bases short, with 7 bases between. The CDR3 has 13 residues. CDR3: CASSLNRAYEQYF. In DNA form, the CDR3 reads TGTGCCAGCAGTTTAAACAGGGCCTACGAGCAGTACTTC.

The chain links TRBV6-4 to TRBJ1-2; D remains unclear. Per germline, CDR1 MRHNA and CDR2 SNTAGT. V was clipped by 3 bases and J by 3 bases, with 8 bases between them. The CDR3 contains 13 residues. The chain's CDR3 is CASSERGYYGYTF. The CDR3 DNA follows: TGTGCCAGCAGTGAACGGGGATACTATGGCTACACCTTC.